The source of this T cell receptor (gamma chain) is a study of γδ T cells in repeated Plasmodium falciparum infection. The overall study: Malaria-naive adults were infected with P. falciparum NF54 four times over roughly 640 days.

Bulk repertoires came from Vgamma9/Vdelta2+ or Vdelta2-negative gammadelta T cells flow-sorted from PBMC. The V gene's germline CDR1 is VINAFY and CDR2 YDVSNSKD. The CDR3 is 14 amino acids. With 0 bases clipped from V and 7 bases from J, the junction kept 9 bases outside the gene matches. This clone was seen ten or more times. TCRdb reapplied CATT to the multiplex PCR reads. Counted here are about 26,000 gamma-chain clones, less than 3.5% occurring once; the ten biggest clones make up around a third. The chain recombines TRGV5 with TRGJ1 or TRGJ2. This TCR was recovered from a pool of human donors (malaria-infected and uninfected, not separated). The specimen was gamma-delta T cells from blood. CDR3 in DNA: TGTGCCACCTGGGACAGGCTACATTGCTATAAGAAACTCTTT. Its translation is CATWDRLHCYKKLF.